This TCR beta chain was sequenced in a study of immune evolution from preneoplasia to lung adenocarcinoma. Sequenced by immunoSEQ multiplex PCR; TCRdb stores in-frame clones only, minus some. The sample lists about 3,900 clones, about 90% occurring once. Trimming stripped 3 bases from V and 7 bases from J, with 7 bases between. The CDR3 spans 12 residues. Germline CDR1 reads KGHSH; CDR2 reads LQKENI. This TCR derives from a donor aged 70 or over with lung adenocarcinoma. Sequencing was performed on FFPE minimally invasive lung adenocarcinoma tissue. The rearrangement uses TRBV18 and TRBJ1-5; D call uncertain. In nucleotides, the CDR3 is TGTGCCAGCTCACCTGCTGGCCAGCCCCAGCATTTT. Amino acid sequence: CASSPAGQPQHF. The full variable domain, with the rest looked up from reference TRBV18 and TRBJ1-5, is NAGVMQNPRHLVRRRGQEARLRCSPMKGHSHVYWYRQLPEEGLKFMVYLQKENIIDESGMPKERFSAEFPKEGPSILRIQQVVRGDSAAYFCASSPAGQPQHFGDGTRLSIL.